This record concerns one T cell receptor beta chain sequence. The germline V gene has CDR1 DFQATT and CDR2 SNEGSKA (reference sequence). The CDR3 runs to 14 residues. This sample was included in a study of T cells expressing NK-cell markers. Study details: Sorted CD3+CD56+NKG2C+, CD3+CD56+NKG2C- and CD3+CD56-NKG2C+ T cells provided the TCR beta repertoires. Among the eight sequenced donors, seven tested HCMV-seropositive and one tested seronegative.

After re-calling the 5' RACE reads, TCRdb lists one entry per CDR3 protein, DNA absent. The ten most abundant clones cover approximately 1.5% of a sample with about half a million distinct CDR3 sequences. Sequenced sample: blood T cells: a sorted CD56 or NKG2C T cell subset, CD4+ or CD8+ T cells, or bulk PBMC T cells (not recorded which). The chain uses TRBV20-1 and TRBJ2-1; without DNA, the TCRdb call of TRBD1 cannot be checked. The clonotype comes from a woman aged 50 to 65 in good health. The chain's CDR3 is CSANLGGKGNEQFF.